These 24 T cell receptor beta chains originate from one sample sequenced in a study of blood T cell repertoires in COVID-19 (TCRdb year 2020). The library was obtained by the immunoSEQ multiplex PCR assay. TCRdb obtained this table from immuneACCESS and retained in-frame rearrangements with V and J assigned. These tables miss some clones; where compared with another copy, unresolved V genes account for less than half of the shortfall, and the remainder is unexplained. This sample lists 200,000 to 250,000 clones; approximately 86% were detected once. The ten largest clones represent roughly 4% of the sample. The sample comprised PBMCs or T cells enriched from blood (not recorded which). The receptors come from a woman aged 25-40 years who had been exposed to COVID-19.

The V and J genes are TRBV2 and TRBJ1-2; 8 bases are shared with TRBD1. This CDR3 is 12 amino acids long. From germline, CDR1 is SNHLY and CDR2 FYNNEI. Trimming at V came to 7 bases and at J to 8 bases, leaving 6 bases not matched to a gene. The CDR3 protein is CASTGGSSGYTF. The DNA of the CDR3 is TGTGCCAGCACAGGGGGCTCTAGCGGCTACACCTTC. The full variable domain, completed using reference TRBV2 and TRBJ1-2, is EPEVTQTPSHQVTQMGQEVILRCVPISNHLYFYWYRQILGQKVEFLVSFYNNEISEKSEIFDDQFSVERPDGSNFTLKIRSTKLEDSAMYFCASTGGSSGYTFGSGTRLTVV.

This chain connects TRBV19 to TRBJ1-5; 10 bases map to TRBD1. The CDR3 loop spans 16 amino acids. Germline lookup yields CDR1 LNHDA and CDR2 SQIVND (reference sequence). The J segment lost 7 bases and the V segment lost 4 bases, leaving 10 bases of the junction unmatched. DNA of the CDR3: TGTGCCAGTAGTACCACACCGGGACAGGGGAGGCAGCCCCAGCATTTT. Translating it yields CASSTTPGQGRQPQHF.

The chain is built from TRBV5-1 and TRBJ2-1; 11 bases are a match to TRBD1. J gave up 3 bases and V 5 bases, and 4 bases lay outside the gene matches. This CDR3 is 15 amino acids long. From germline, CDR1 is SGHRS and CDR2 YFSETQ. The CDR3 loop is CASRRTGGIYNEQFF. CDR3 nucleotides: TGCGCCAGCAGACGGACAGGGGGCATCTACAATGAGCAGTTCTTC.

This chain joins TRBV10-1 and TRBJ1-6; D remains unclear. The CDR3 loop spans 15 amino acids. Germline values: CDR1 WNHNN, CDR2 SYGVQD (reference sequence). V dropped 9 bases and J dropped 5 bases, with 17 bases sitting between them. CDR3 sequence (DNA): TGCGCCAGAACCGCCGGGGTGCAGGATAATTCACCCCTCCACTTT. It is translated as CARTAGVQDNSPLHF.

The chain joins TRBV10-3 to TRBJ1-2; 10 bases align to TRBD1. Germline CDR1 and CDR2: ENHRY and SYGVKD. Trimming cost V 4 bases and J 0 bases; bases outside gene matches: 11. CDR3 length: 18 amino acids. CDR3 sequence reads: CAISGLGTGASPNYGYTF. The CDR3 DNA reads TGTGCCATCAGTGGACTTGGGACAGGGGCCAGTCCTAACTATGGCTACACCTTC.

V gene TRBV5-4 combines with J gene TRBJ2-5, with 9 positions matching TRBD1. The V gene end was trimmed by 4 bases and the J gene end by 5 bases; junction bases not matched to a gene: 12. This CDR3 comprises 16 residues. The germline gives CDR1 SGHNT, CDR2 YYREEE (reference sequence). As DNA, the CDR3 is TGTGCCAGCAGCGACCACCGGGACAGGGCTAGGGAGACCCAGTACTTC. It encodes CASSDHRDRARETQYF.

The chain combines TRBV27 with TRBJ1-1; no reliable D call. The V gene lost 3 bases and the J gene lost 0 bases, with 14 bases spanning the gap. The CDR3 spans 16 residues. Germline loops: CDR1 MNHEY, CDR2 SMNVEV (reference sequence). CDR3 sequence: CASSLGRSDMNTEAFF. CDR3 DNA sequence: TGTGCCAGCAGTTTGGGCAGGTCCGATATGAACACTGAAGCTTTCTTT.

CDR3 loop: CASSPQGGQPQHF. CDR3 DNA sequence: TGTGCCAGCAGTCCACAGGGTGGGCAGCCCCAGCATTTT. This chain uses TRBV6-4 with TRBJ1-5, with a weak D call TRBD1 (6 bases). The CDR3 runs 13 residues. V shed 5 bases and J shed 7 bases, with 12 bases lying between them. Looked up from germline, CDR1 is MRHNA and CDR2 is SNTAGT.

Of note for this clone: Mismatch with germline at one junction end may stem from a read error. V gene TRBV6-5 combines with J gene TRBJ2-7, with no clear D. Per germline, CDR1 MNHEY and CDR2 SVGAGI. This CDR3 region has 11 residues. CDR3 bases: TGTGCCACCACCGAGCTCTACCAGCAGTACTTC. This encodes CATTELYQQYF.

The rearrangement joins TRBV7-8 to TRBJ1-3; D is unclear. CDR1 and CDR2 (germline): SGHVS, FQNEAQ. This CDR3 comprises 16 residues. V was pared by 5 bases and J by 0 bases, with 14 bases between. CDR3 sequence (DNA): TGTGCCAGCAGCGGAAGCGTCGTGAGCTCTGGAAACACCATATATTTT. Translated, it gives CASSGSVVSSGNTIYF.

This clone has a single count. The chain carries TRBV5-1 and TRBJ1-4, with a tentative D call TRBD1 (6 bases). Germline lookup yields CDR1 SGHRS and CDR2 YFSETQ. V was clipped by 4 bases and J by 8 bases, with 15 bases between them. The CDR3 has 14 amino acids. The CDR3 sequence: CASSPGQLGEKLFF. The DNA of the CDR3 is TGCGCCAGCAGCCCTGGACAGCTGGGGGAAAAACTGTTTTTT.

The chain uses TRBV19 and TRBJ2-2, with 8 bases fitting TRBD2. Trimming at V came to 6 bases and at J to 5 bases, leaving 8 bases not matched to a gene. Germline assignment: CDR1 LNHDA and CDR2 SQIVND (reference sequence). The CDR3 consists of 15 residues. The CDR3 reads CASSRPAGETGELFF. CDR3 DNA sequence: TGTGCCAGTAGCCGACCAGCGGGGGAAACCGGGGAGCTGTTTTTT.

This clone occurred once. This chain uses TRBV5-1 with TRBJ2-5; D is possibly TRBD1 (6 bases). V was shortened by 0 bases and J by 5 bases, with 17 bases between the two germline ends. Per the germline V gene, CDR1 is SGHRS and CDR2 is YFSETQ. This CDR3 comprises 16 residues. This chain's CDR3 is CASSLGGRTVWETQYF. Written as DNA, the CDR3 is TGCGCCAGCAGCTTGGGAGGAAGGACAGTATGGGAGACCCAGTACTTC.

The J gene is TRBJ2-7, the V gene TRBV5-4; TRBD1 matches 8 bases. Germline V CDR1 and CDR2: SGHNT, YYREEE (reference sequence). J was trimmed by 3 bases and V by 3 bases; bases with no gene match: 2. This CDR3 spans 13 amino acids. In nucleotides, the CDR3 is TGTGCCAGCAGCTCGGACAGGGTCTACGAGCAGTACTTC. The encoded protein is CASSSDRVYEQYF.

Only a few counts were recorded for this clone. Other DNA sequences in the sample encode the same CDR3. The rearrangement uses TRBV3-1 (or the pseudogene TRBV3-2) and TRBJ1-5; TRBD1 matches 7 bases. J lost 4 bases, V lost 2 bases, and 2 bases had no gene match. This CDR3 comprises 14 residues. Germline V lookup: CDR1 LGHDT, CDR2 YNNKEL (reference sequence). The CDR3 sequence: CASSQRTGNQPQHF. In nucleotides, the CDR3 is TGTGCCAGCAGCCAACGGACAGGAAATCAGCCCCAGCATTTT.

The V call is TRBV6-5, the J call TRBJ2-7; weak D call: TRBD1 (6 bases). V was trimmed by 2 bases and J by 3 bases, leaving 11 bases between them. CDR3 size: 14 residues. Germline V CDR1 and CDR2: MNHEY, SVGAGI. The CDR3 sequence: CASSYGQGNYEQYF. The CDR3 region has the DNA TGTGCCAGCAGTTACGGGCAGGGGAACTACGAGCAGTACTTC.

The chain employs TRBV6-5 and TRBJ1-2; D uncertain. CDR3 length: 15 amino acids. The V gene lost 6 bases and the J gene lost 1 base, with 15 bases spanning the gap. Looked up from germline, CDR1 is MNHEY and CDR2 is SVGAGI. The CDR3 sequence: CASSATSSVNYGYTF. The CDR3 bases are TGTGCCAGCAGCGCTACTAGTAGTGTTAACTATGGCTACACCTTC.

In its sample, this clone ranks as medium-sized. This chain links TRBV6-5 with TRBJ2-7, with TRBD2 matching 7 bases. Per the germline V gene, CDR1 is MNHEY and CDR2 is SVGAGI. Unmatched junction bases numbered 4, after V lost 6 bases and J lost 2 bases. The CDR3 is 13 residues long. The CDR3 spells CASRGGTTYEQYF. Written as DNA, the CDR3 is TGTGCCAGCAGAGGTGGGACTACCTACGAGCAGTACTTC.

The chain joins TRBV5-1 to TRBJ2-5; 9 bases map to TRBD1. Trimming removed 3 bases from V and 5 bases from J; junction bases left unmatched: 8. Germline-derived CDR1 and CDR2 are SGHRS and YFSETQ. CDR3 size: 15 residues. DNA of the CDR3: TGCGCCAGCAGCTGGGGGGACAGGGATCGGGAGACCCAGTACTTC. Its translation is CASSWGDRDRETQYF.

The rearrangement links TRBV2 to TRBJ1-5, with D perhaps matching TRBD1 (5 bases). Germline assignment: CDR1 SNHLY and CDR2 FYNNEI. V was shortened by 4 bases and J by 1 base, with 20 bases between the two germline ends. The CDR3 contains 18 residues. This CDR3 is CASSVLGYGQGSNQPQHF. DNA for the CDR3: TGTGCCAGCAGTGTGCTGGGTTATGGCCAGGGCAGCAATCAGCCCCAGCATTTT.

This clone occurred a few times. CDR3 region: CASSASGSGYTF. In nucleotides, the CDR3 is TGCGCCAGCAGCGCGTCGGGTTCTGGCTACACCTTC. The chain links TRBV5-1 to TRBJ1-2; D is unresolved. Per the germline V gene, CDR1 is SGHRS and CDR2 is YFSETQ. This CDR3 contains 12 residues. V was trimmed by 4 bases and J by 7 bases, leaving 11 bases between them.

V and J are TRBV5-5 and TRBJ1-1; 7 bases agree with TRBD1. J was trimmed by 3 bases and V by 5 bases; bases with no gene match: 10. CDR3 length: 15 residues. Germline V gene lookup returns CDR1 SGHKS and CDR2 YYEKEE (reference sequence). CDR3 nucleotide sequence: TGTGCCAGCAGATTCCCAGGGGGAAAGCACACTGAAGCTTTCTTT. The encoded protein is CASRFPGGKHTEAFF.

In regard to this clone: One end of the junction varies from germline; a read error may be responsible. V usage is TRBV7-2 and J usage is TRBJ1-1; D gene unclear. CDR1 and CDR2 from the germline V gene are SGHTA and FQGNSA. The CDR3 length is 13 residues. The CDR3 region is CASSLARNTEAFF. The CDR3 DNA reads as TGTGCCAGCAGCCTAGCTAGGAACACTGAAGCTTTCTTT.

Here the CDR3 reads CASSVTGTGAEAFF. CDR3 nucleotides: TGCGCCAGCAGCGTAACCGGGACAGGGGCTGAAGCTTTCTTT. V and J are TRBV5-1 and TRBJ1-1; 10 positions match TRBD1. The CDR3 spans 14 residues. From germline, CDR1 is SGHRS and CDR2 YFSETQ. J lost 6 bases, V lost 4 bases, and 6 bases had no gene match.